The sample holds a few counts of the clone carrying this T cell receptor beta chain. Its antigen is not identified. These data are taken from a study of T cells in localized non-small cell lung cancer. General study results and limits: As only one tumor region underwent sequencing, heterogeneity remains possible. The appearance of a median roughly 58 of the top 100 tumor clones was seen in adjacent lung. Prolonged overall survival went with higher T cell density in the blood. Uninvolved adjacent lung showed higher T cell clonality than tumor.

Data came from immunoSEQ multiplex PCR; TCRdb stores just in-frame clones and leaves some out. Found here are more than 10,000 clones, approximately 28% of them singletons; the top ten hold about 6.8%. Unmatched junction bases numbered 6, after V lost 2 bases and J lost 7 bases. Per the germline V gene, CDR1 is SGHNT and CDR2 is YENEEA. The CDR3 runs to 14 residues. The material sequenced was lung tumor tissue, taken before any cancer treatment. This chain joins TRBV11-3 and TRBJ2-5; TRBD2 aligns across 8 bases. This TCR was recovered from a female donor older than 55 with stage I lung adenocarcinoma. CDR3 coding DNA: TGTGCCAGCAGCTTAACCGGGGGGGCCGGGACCCAGTACTTC. This encodes CASSLTGGAGTQYF. The full variable domain, in which reference TRBV11-3 and TRBJ2-5 provide the parts outside the CDR3, is EAGVVQSPRYKIIEKKQPVAFWCNPISGHNTLYWYLQNLGQGPELLIRYENEEAVDDSQLPKDRFSAERLKGVDSTLKIQPAELGDSAVYLCASSLTGGAGTQYFGPGTRLLVL.